The 8 T cell receptor beta chains below were found in one sample sequenced in a study of T cell changes during pregnancy in multiple sclerosis. The protocol was immunoSEQ multiplex PCR, while the TCRdb copy is restricted to in-frame clones and leaves out a portion. Here the sample spans around 56,000 clones, roughly 94% being singletons. The sample in question was CD8+ T cells from peripheral blood mononuclear cells, obtained after pregnancy. The origin of the receptors is a female donor with multiple sclerosis, enrolled in a pregnancy study.

The J gene is TRBJ2-5, the V gene TRBV19, with 12 positions matching TRBD1. Germline CDR1 LNHDA, CDR2 SQIVND (reference sequence). Germline trimming cut 5 bases from V and 2 bases from J; bases unmatched to any gene: 18. This CDR3 region has 20 residues. Here the CDR3 reads CASSEELGTGGPDDQETQYF. The CDR3 DNA reads TGTGCCAGTAGTGAGGAATTAGGGACAGGGGGCCCCGACGATCAAGAGACCCAGTACTTC.

This chain joins TRBV18 and TRBJ2-7; no reliable D call. The germline V gene has CDR1 KGHSH and CDR2 LQKENI. The CDR3 consists of 17 residues. V shed 2 bases and J shed 3 bases, with 20 bases lying between them. CDR3 in DNA: TGTGCCAGCTCACCAGTTATAAGGAAGGAGAGAAGCTACGAGCAGTACTTC. Its translation: CASSPVIRKERSYEQYF.

This clone was detected only once. The V and J genes are TRBV19 and TRBJ2-6; D uncertain. Looked up from germline, CDR1 is LNHDA and CDR2 is SQIVND (reference sequence). Trimming stripped 7 bases from V and 1 base from J, with 2 bases between. The CDR3 covers 12 residues. CDR3 nucleotides: TGTGCCAGTACTTCTGGGGCCAACGTCCTGACTTTC. Translation: CASTSGANVLTF.

This clone was found once. This chain joins TRBV10-1 and TRBJ2-1, with TRBD2 matching over 7 bases. The CDR3 contains 14 residues. The ends lost 8 bases at V and 7 bases at J; junction bases unmatched: 11. Germline CDR1 and CDR2: WNHNN and SYGVQD (reference sequence). The CDR3 sequence is CASGPGLPQNEQFF. The CDR3 DNA is TGCGCCAGCGGTCCGGGACTACCACAGAATGAGCAGTTCTTC.

The CDR3 bases are TGTGCTAGTGGCCTGACAGGGAACGGCTACACCTTC. Translated, it gives CASGLTGNGYTF. The chain recombines TRBV12-5 with TRBJ1-2; 7 bases agree with TRBD1. Trimming took 6 bases from V and 8 from J; bases not matched to a gene: 6. Germline V gene lookup returns CDR1 LGHNT and CDR2 FRNRAP. CDR3 length: 12 residues. Looking up the rest from reference TRBV12-5 and TRBJ1-2 gives the full variable domain: DARVTQTPRHKVTEMGQEVTMRCQPILGHNTVFWYRQTMMQGLELLAYFRNRAPLDDSGMPKDRFSAEMPDATLATLKIQPSEPRDSAVYFCASGLTGNGYTFGSGTRLTVV.

This rearrangement joins TRBV6-5 to TRBJ1-1; the D is unclear. This CDR3 region has 13 residues. Germline loops: CDR1 MNHEY, CDR2 SVGAGI. Trimming took off 2 bases at V and 5 bases at J, with 9 bases between the two ends. CDR3 in DNA: TGTGCCAGCAGTTACCGGTACTGGACTGAAGCTTTCTTT. This sequence encodes CASSYRYWTEAFF.

The table lists this clone with a few counts. The chain joins TRBV5-3 to TRBJ2-7; 11 nucleotides match TRBD1. TRBV5-3 qualifies as an ORF whose function is uncertain. Unmatched junction bases numbered 1, after V lost 4 bases and J lost 4 bases. The CDR3 has 13 residues. This CDR3 is CARSRDRGYEQYF. CDR3 in DNA: TGTGCCAGAAGCCGGGACAGGGGGTACGAGCAGTACTTC.

The chain is built from TRBV9 and TRBJ2-1; the D gene is possibly TRBD1 (5 bases). The V gene's germline CDR1 is SGDLS and CDR2 YYNGEE. V was trimmed by 2 bases and J by 4 bases, leaving 10 bases between them. The CDR3 covers 14 residues. CDR3 loop: CASSVPDNYNEQFF. CDR3 coding DNA: TGTGCCAGCAGCGTTCCGGACAATTACAATGAGCAGTTCTTC.